This T cell receptor beta chain was recorded in a study of monozygotic twins with inflammatory bowel disease. Study-wide points: IBD patients showed reduced TCRbeta diversity (inverse Simpson) versus healthy co-twins.

It was around 3,500 ng of total RNA that each TCR library used. Eight separate reactions per sample served to make cDNA. Two nested PCRs, of 16 and 9 cycles, processed TCRalpha and TCRbeta cDNA. TCRdb reprocessed the 5' RACE reads, keeping one entry per CDR3 protein, no DNA. Its table lists 420,000 or so distinct CDR3 sequences. The CDR3 runs to 14 residues. The germline CDR1 and CDR2 sequences are DFQATT and SNEGSKA (reference sequence). With regard to this clonotype: Its antigen is unidentified.

The chain uses TRBV20-1 and TRBJ2-7; no DNA is available, so the TRBD2 call from TCRdb remains unchecked. The receptor was isolated from a human donor with ulcerative colitis or Crohn's disease, or a healthy co-twin of an affected twin (not recorded which). Sequences were obtained from blood. The CDR3 here is CSARLAGGPFGQYF.